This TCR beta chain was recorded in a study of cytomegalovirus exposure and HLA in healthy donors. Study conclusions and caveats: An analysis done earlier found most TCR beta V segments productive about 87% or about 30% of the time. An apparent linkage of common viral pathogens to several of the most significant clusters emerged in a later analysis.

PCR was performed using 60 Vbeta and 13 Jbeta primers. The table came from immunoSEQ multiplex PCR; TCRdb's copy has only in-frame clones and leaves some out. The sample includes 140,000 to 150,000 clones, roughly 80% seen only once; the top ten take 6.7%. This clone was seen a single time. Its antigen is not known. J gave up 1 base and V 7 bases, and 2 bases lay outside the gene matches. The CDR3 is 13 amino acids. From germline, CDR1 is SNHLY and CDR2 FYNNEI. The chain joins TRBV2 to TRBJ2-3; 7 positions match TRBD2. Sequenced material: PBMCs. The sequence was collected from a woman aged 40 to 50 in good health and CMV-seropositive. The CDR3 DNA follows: TGTGCCAGCAAACTAGCGCGCACAGATACGCAGTATTTT. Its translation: CASKLARTDTQYF.